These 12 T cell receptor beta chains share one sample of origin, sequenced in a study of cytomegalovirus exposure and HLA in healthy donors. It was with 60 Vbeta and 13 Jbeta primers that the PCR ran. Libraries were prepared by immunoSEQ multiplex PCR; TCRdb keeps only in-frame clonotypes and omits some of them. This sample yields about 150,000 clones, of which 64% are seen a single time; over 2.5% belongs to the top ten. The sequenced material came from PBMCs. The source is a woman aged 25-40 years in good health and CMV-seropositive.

This chain's CDR3 is CASSVRGEKLFF. CDR3 bases: TGTGCCAGCAGCGTACGGGGGGAAAAACTGTTTTTT. The chain combines TRBV7-2 with TRBJ1-4; D might be TRBD1 (5 bases). Per the germline V gene, CDR1 is SGHTA and CDR2 is FQGNSA. Trimming stripped 5 bases from V and 8 bases from J, with 9 bases between. This CDR3 is built from 12 residues.

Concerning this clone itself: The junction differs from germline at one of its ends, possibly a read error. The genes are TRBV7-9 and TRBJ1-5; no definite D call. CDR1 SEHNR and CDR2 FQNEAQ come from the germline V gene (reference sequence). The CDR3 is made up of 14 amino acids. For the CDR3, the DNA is TGTTCCAGCAGCGTCACCGGGAACAATCAGCCCCAGCATTTT. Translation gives CSSSVTGNNQPQHF.

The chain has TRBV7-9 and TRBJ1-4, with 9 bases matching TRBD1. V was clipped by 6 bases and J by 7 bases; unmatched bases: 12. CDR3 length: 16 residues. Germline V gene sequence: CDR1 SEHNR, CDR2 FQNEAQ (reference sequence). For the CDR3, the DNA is TGTGCCAGCAGTTCGACTCGGGACAGGGCTTCTGAAAAACTGTTTTTT. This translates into CASSSTRDRASEKLFF.

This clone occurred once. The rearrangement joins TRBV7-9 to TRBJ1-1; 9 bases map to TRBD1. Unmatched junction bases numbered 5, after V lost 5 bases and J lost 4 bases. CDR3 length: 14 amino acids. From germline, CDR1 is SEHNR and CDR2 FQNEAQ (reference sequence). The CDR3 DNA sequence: TGTGCCAGCAGCCGACAGGGGGTCCCCACTGAAGCTTTCTTT. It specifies CASSRQGVPTEAFF. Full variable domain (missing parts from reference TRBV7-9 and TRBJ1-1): DTGVSQNPRHKITKRGQNVTFRCDPISEHNRLYWYRQTLGQGPEFLTYFQNEAQLEKSRLLSDRFSAERPKGSFSTLEIQRTEQGDSAMYLCASSRQGVPTEAFFGQGTRLTVV.

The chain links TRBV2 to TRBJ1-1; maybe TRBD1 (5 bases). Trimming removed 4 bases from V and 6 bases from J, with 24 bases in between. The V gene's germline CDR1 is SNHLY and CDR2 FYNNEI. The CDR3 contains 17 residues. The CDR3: CASSAGRGKGTLPEAFF. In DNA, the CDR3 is TGTGCCAGCAGTGCCGGGAGGGGAAAAGGAACACTCCCTGAAGCTTTCTTT.

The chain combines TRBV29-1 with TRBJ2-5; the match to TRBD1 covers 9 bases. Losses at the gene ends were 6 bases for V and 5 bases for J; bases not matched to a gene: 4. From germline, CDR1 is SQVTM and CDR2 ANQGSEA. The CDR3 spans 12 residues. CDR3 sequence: CSVDRGFETQYF. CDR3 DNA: TGCAGCGTGGACAGGGGTTTCGAGACCCAGTACTTC.

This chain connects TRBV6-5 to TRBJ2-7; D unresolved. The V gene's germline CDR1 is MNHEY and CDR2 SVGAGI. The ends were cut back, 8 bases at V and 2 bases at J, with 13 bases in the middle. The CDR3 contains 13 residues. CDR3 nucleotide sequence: TGTGCCAGCTCCTTCGGGTCACCCTACGAGCAGTACTTC. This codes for CASSFGSPYEQYF.

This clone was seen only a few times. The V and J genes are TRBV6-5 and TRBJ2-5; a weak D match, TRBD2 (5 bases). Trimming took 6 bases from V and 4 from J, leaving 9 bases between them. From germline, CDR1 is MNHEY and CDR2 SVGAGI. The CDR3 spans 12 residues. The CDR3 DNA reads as TGTGCCAGCAGCTCGGGATCAGAGACCCAGTACTTC. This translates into CASSSGSETQYF.

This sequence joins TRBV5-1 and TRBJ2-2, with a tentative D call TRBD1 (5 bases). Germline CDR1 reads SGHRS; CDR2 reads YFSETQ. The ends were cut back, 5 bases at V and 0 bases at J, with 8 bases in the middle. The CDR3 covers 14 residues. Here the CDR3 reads CASRKGPNTGELFF. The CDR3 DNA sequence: TGCGCCAGCAGAAAGGGGCCGAACACCGGGGAGCTGTTTTTT.

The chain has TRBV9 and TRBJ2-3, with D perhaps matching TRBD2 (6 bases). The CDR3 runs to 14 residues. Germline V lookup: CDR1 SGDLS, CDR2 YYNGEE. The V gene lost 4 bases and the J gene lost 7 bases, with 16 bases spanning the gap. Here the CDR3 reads CASSPGLIKYTQYF. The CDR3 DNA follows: TGTGCCAGCAGCCCGGGACTCATCAAGTATACGCAGTATTTT.

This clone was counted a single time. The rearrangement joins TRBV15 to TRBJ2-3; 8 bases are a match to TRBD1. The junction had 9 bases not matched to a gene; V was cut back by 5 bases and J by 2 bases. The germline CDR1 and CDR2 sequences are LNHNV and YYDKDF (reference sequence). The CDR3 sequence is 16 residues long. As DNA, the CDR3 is TGTGCCACCAGCGGGAGGACAGGGTATTTCACAGATACGCAGTATTTT. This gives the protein CATSGRTGYFTDTQYF.

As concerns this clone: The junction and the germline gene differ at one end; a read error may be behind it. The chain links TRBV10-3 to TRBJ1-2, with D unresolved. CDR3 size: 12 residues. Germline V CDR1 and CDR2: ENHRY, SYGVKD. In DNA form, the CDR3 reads TGTGCCATCAGTGAGTCGGAGGGTATGAGGAGCTTT. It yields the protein CAISESEGMRSF.